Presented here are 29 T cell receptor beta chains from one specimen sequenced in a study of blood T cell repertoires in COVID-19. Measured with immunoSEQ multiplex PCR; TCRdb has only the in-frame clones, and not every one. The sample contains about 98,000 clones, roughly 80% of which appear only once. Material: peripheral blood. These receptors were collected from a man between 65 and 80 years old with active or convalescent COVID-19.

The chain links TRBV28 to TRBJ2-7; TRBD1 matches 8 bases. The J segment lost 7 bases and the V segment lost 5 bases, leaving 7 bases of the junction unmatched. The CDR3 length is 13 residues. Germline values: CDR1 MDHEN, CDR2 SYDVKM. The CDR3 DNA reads TGTGCCAGCAGTACCCGGACAGGGAGTGAGCAGTACTTC. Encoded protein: CASSTRTGSEQYF.

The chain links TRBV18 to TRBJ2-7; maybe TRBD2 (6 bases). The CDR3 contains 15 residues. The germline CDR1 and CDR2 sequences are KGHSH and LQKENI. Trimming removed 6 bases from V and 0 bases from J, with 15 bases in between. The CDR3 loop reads CASSPNRDSSYEQYF. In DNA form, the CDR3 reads TGTGCCAGCTCCCCGAATAGGGACTCCTCCTACGAGCAGTACTTC. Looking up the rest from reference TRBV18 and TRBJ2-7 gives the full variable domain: NAGVMQNPRHLVRRRGQEARLRCSPMKGHSHVYWYRQLPEEGLKFMVYLQKENIIDESGMPKERFSAEFPKEGPSILRIQQVVRGDSAAYFCASSPNRDSSYEQYFGPGTRLTVT.

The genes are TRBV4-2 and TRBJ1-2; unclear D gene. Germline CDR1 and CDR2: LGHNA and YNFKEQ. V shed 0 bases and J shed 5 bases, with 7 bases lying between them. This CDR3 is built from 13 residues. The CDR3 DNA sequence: TGTGCCAGCAGCCAAGATCAAGCTTATGGCTACACCTTC. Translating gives CASSQDQAYGYTF.

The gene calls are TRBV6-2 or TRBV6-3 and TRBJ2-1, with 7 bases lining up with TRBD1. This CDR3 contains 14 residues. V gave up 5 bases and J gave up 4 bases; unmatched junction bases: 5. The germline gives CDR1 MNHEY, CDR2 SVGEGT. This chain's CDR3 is CASSRRTGYNEQFF. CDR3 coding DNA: TGTGCCAGCAGTCGTCGGACAGGTTACAATGAGCAGTTCTTC.

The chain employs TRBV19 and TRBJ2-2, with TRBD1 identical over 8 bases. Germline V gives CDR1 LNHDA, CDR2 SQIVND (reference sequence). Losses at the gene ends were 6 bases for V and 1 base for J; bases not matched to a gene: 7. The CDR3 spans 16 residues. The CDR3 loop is CASSLRGRLNTGELFF. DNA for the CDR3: TGTGCCAGTAGCCTCAGGGGGCGCCTGAACACCGGGGAGCTGTTTTTT.

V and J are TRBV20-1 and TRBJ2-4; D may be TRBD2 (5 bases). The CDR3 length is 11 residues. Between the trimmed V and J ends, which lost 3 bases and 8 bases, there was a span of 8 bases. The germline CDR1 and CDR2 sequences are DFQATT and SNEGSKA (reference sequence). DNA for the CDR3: TGCAGTGCTAGGGCCGGGGACATTCAGTACTTC. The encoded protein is CSARAGDIQYF.

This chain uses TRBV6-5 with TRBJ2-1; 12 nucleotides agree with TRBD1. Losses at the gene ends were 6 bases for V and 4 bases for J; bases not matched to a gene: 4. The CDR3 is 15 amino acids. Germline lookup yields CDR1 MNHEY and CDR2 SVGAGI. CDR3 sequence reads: CASRLGQGAYNEQFF. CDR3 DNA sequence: TGTGCCAGCAGGCTGGGACAGGGGGCGTACAATGAGCAGTTCTTC.

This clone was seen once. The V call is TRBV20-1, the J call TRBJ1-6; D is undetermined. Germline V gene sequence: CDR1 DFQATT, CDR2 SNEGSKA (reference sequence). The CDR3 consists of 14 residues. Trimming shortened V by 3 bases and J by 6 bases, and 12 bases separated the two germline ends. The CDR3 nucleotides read TGCAGTGCTAGTTCCCGGTTCCCTAATTCACCCCTCCACTTT. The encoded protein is CSASSRFPNSPLHF.

CDR3 bases: TGTGCCAGCAGTGAGGGGAGCGGCGGGGGCGAGACCCAGTACTTC. It translates to CASSEGSGGGETQYF. The chain employs TRBV2 and TRBJ2-5, with D possibly matching TRBD2 (7 bases). The CDR3 has 15 amino acids. Germline-derived CDR1 and CDR2 are SNHLY and FYNNEI. V shed 3 bases and J shed 5 bases, with 16 bases lying between them.

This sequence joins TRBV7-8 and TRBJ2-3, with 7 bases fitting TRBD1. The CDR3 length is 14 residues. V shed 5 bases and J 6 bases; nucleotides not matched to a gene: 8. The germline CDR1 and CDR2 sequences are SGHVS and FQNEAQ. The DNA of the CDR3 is TGTGCCAGCAGCCCGACAGGGCCTGGGGATACGCAGTATTTT. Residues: CASSPTGPGDTQYF.

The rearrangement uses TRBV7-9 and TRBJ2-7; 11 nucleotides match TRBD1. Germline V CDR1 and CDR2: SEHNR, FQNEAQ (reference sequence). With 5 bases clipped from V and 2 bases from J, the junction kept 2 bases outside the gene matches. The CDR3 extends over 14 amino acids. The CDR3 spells CASSLGQGAYEQYF. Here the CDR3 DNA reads TGTGCCAGCAGCCTGGGACAGGGGGCCTACGAGCAGTACTTC.

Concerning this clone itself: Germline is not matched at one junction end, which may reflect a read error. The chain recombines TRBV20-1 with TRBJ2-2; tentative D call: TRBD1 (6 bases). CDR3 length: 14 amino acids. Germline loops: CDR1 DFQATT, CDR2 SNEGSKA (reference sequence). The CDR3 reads CSASWVLGHRGAVF. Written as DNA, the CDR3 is TGCAGTGCTAGTTGGGTCCTGGGACACCGGGGAGCTGTTTTT.

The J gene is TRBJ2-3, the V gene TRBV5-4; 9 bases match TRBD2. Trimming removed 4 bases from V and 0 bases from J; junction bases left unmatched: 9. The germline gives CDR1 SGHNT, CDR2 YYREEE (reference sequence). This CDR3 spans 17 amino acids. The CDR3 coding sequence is TGTGCCAGCAGCCCCCCTAAGGCGGGGGGGAGCACAGATACGCAGTATTTT. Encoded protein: CASSPPKAGGSTDTQYF.

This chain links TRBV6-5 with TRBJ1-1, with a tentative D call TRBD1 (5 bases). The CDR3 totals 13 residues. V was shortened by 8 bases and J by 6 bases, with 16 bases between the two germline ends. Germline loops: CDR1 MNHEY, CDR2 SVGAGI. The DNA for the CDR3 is TGTGCCAGCTATTGGGCAGGGAATTCTGAAGCTTTCTTT. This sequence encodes CASYWAGNSEAFF.

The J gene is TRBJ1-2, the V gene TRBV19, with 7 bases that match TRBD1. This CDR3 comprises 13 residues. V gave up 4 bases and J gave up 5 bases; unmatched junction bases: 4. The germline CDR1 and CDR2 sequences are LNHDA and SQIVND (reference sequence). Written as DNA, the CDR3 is TGTGCCAGTAGTACGACAGGGTTTTATGGCTACACCTTC. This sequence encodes CASSTTGFYGYTF.

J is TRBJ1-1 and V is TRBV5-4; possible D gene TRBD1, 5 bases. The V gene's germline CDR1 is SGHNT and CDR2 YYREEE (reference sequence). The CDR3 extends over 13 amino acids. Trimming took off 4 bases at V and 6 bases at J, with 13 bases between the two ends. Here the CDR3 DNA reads TGTGCCAGCAGCAAACAGGATGAAGCTGAAGCTTTCTTT. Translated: CASSKQDEAEAFF.

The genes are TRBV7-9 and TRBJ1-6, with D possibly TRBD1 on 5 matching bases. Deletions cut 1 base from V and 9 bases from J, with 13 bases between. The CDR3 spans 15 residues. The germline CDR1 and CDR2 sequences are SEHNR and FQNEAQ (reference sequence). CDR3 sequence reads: CASSLVGGRSSPLHF. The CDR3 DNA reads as TGTGCCAGCAGCTTAGTGGGGGGTCGGAGTTCACCCCTCCACTTT. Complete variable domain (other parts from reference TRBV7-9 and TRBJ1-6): DTGVSQNPRHKITKRGQNVTFRCDPISEHNRLYWYRQTLGQGPEFLTYFQNEAQLEKSRLLSDRFSAERPKGSFSTLEIQRTEQGDSAMYLCASSLVGGRSSPLHFGNGTRLTVT.

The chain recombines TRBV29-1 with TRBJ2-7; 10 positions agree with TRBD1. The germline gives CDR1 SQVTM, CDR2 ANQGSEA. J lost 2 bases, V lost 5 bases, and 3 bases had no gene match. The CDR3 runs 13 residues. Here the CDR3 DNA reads TGCAGCGTTCCCGGGACAGGGGCCTACGAGCAGTACTTC. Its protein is CSVPGTGAYEQYF.

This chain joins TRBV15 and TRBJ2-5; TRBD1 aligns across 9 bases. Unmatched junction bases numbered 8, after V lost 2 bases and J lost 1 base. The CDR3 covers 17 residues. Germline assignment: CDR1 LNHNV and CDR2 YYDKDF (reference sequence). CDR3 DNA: TGTGCCACCAGCAGAACCGGACAGGGGCGTTCCCAAGAGACCCAGTACTTC. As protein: CATSRTGQGRSQETQYF.

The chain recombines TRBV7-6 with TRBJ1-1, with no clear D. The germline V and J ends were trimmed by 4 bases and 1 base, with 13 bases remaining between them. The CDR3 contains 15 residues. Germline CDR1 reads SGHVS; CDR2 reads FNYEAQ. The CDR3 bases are TGTGCCAGCAGCTCCCTGACAATCCCGAACACTGAAGCTTTCTTT. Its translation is CASSSLTIPNTEAFF.

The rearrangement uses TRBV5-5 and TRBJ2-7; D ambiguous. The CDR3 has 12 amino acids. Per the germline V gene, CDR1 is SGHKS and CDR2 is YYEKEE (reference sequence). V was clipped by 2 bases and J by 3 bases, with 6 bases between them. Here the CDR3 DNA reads TGTGCCAGCAGCTTCGACAACTACGAGCAGTACTTC. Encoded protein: CASSFDNYEQYF.

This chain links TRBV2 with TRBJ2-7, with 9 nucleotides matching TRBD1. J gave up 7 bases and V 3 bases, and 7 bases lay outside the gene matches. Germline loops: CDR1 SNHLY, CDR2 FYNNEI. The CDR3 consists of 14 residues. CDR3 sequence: CASSDDRGEMEQYF. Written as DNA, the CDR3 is TGTGCCAGCAGTGATGACAGGGGGGAAATGGAGCAGTACTTC.

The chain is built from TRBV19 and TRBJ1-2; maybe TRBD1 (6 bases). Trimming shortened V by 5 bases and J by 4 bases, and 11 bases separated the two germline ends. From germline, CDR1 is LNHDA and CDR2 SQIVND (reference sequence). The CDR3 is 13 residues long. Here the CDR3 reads CASSETGSYGYTF. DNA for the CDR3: TGTGCCAGTAGTGAGACAGGAAGCTATGGCTACACCTTC.

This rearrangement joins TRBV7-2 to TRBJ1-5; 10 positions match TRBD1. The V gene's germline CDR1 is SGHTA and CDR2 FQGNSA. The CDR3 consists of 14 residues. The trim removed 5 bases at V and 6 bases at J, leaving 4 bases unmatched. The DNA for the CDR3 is TGTGCCAGCAGCCCGGGACAGGGGCGTCAGCCCCAGCATTTT. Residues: CASSPGQGRQPQHF.

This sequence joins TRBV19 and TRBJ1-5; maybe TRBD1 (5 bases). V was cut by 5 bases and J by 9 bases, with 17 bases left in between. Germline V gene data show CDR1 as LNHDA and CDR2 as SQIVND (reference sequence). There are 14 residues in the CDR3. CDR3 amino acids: CASSSHDRVAPQHF. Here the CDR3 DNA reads TGTGCCAGTAGTTCCCACGACAGAGTCGCGCCCCAGCATTTT.

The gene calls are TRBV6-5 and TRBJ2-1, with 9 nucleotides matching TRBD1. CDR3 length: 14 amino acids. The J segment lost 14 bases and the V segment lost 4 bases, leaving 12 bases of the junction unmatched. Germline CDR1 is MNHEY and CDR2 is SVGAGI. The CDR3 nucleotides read TGTGCCAGCAGTTCGGGACAGGGTAATTACGTGGAGTTCTTC. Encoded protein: CASSSGQGNYVEFF.

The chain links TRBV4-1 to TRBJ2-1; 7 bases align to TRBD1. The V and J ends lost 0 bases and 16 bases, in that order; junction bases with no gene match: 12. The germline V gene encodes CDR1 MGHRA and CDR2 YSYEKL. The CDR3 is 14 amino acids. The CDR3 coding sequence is TGCGCCAGCAGCCAAGAAAGCCCACAGGGGTTGGGATTCTTC. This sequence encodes CASSQESPQGLGFF.

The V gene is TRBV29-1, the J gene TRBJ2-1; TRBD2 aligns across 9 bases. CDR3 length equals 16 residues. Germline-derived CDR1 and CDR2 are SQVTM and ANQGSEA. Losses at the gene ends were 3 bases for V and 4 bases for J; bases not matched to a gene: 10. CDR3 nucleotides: TGCAGCGTTGAGGGCGGGGGGGCGTCTTTTTACAATGAGCAGTTCTTC. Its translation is CSVEGGGASFYNEQFF.

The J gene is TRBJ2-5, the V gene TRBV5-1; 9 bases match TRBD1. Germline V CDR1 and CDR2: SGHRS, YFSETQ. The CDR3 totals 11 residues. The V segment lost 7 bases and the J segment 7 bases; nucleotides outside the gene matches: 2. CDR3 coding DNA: TGCGCCAGCGGACAGGGGCCGACCCAGTACTTC. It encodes CASGQGPTQYF.